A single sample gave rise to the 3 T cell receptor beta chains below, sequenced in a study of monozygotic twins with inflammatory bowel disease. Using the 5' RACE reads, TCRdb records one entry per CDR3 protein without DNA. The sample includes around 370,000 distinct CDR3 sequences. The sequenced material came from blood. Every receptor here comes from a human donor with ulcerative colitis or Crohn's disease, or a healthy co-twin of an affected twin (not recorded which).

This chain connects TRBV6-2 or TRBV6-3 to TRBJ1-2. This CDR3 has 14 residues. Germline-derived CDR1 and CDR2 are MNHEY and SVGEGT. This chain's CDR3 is CASSYREDLYGYTF.

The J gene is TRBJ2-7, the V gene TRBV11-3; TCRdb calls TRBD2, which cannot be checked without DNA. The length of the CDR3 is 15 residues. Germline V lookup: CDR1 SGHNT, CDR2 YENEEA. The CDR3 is CASSLLPLAGYEQYF. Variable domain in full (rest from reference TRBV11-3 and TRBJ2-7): EAGVVQSPRYKIIEKKQPVAFWCNPISGHNTLYWYLQNLGQGPELLIRYENEEAVDDSQLPKDRFSAERLKGVDSTLKIQPAELGDSAVYLCASSLLPLAGYEQYFGPGTRLTVT.

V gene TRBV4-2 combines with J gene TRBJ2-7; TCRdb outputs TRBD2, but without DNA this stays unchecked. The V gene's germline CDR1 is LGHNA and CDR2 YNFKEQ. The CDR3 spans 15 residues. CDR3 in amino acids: CASSPGGLRNYEQYF.